This is a list of T cell receptor beta chains from one sample in a study of beta chain features in type 1 diabetes. The table came from immunoSEQ multiplex PCR; TCRdb's copy has only in-frame clones and leaves some out. Among about 150,000 clones listed, roughly 7.1% were seen once. The sequenced material came from central memory CD4+ T cells from blood. Receptor source: a woman between 35 and 50 years old with type 1 diabetes. The CDR3 runs from the conserved cysteine through the conserved F or W. D genes are given only for firm matches. Not every row has a clone size; where given, it reads once, few, many or a size class.

clone_size	j_call	v_call	d_call	cdr3_nt	cdr3_aa
few	TRBJ2-3	TRBV5-1	TRBD2	TGCGCCAGCAGCTTGCCGTTGGCGGGAGCGGTAGATACGCAGTATTTT	CASSLPLAGAVDTQYF
-	TRBJ2-1	TRBV4-3	TRBD2	TGCGCCAGCAGCCAGGCCGGGACTAGCGGGGGTAATGAGCAGTTCTTC	CASSQAGTSGGNEQFF
few	TRBJ2-1	TRBV7-9	-	TGTGCCAGCAGCTTAGCGGGAGGAGGCTCCTACAATGAGCAGTTCTTC	CASSLAGGGSYNEQFF
-	TRBJ1-1	TRBV5-1	-	TGCGCCAGCAGCTTGGAGCGGGATGCGAACACTGAAGCTTTCTTT	CASSLERDANTEAFF
-	TRBJ2-1	TRBV7-3	-	TGTGCCAGCAGCGTAGATGCCGATGAGCAGTTCTTC	CASSVDADEQFF
-	TRBJ2-1	TRBV18	TRBD1	TGTGCCAGCTCACTGTCGGTAGGGACAGGGAACAATGAGCAGTTCTTC	CASSLSVGTGNNEQFF
few	TRBJ2-3	TRBV13	-	TGTGCCAGCAGCTCGACCGTTGACAGCCTCACAGATACGCAGTATTTT	CASSSTVDSLTDTQYF
-	TRBJ1-2	TRBV29-1	-	TGCAGCGTACGACGGGGGACTAACTATGGCTACACCTTC	CSVRRGTNYGYTF
-	TRBJ1-2	TRBV5-1	-	TGCGCCAGCAGCTTCAGGGGTTCTAACTATGGCTACACCTTC	CASSFRGSNYGYTF
few	TRBJ2-2	TRBV6-6	-	TGTGCCAGCTTAGAGGCGAACACCGGGGAGCTGTTTTTT	CASLEANTGELFF
-	TRBJ2-1	TRBV29-1	-	TGCAGCGTTGAAGAGGGTAGCGGTAGCTCCTACAATGAGCAGTTCTTC	CSVEEGSGSSYNEQFF
few	TRBJ1-2	TRBV18	-	TGTGCCAGCTCGCGCACAGGCTCAAATGGCTACACCTTC	CASSRTGSNGYTF
few	TRBJ2-1	TRBV29-1	-	TGCAGCGTTGACCAGGGGGGCTCCTACAATGAGCAGTTCTTC	CSVDQGGSYNEQFF
few	TRBJ2-5	TRBV5-1	-	TGCGCCAGCAGCTTGGAAGGAGGGAAGGAGACCCAGTACTTC	CASSLEGGKETQYF
-	TRBJ2-2	TRBV28	TRBD1	TGTGCCAGCAGTCCGGGACAGGCAGCCGGGGAGCTGTTTTTT	CASSPGQAAGELFF
few	TRBJ2-7	TRBV29-1	-	TGCAGCGTTGTCGTTACCTACGAGCAGTACTTC	CSVVVTYEQYF
few	TRBJ2-5	TRBV7-3	-	TGTGCCAGCAGCTTAACTGGCGGTAGTGAGGAGACCCAGTACTTC	CASSLTGGSEETQYF
-	TRBJ2-3	TRBV11-3	-	TGTGCCAGCAGCTTAGGTCAGGGGCTGGGAGATACGCAGTATTTT	CASSLGQGLGDTQYF
-	TRBJ2-7	TRBV19	TRBD2	TGTGCCAGCGGTAGTTCAGCGGGAGGCCAGCAGTACTTC	CASGSSAGGQQYF
-	TRBJ1-2	TRBV18	-	TGTGCCAGCTCACCTCAGGGAATGGATGGCTACACCTTC	CASSPQGMDGYTF
-	TRBJ1-5	TRBV28	-	TGTGCCAGCAGCCGCGGGGCCGATGGTAATCAGCCCCAGCATTTT	CASSRGADGNQPQHF
few	TRBJ1-2	TRBV9	TRBD1	TGTGCCAGCAGCGTCGGACAGGGATTCTCCTTTAACTATGGCTACACCTTC	CASSVGQGFSFNYGYTF
-	TRBJ1-1	TRBV4-3	TRBD1	TGCGCCAGCAGCCAATTACCGGGACAGGAAGCTTTCTTT	CASSQLPGQEAFF
few	TRBJ1-1	TRBV18	-	TGTGCCAGCTCACCAAACCCCGGGGCTGAAGCTTTCTTT	CASSPNPGAEAFF
-	TRBJ1-2	TRBV5-1	TRBD1	TGCGCCAGCAGCCCACCGGGACAGGTTTATGGCTACACCTTC	CASSPPGQVYGYTF
few	TRBJ1-4	TRBV4-1	-	TGCGCCAGCAGCCAAGAATCAGGGGCGGGTGAAAAACTGTTTTTT	CASSQESGAGEKLFF
few	TRBJ2-7	TRBV7-2	TRBD1	TGTGCCAGCAGCTCGACAGGGGAGAGGTATGAGCAGTACTTC	CASSSTGERYEQYF
few	TRBJ2-2	TRBV7-8	TRBD2	TGTGCCAGCAGCCCCCTAGCGGGGGGGGTACCCACCGGGGAGCTGTTTTTT	CASSPLAGGVPTGELFF
-	TRBJ1-1	TRBV28	-	TGTGCCAGCAGTTGGGGACTTGGTGGGACTGAAGCTTTCTTT	CASSWGLGGTEAFF
-	TRBJ2-7	TRBV7-2	-	TGTGCCAGCAGCTTAGCGGCCGGAGACTACGAGCAGTACTTC	CASSLAAGDYEQYF
few	TRBJ2-7	TRBV10-3	TRBD1	TGTGCCATCAGTGGACAGGGGCTCTCCTACGAGCAGTACTTC	CAISGQGLSYEQYF
few	TRBJ2-5	TRBV5-1	-	TGCGCCAGCAGCTGGGAAGGAGGAGAGACCCAGTACTTC	CASSWEGGETQYF
few	TRBJ2-7	TRBV2	-	TGTGCCAGCAGCGGGTCGGGCAGGGCCTACGAGCAGTACTTC	CASSGSGRAYEQYF
few	TRBJ2-7	TRBV7-2	-	TGTGCCAGCAGCTTCACAGGAACCTACGAGCAGTACTTC	CASSFTGTYEQYF
-	TRBJ1-1	TRBV7-3	-	TGTGCCAGCAGCTTCCACAGGGAAACGTTACCTTTCTTT	CASSFHRETLPFF
few	TRBJ2-5	TRBV28	-	TGTGCCAGCAGTCCCTTCTTCCCTTGGAGCGGGACCCAGTACTTC	CASSPFFPWSGTQYF
few	TRBJ1-6	TRBV5-4	TRBD1	TGCGCCAGCAGCCAGCAGACAGGGGCTCGGAATTCACCCCTCCACTTT	CASSQQTGARNSPLHF
few	TRBJ2-5	TRBV7-9	-	TGTGCCAGCAGAGTTACGGGGACCCAGTACTTC	CASRVTGTQYF
-	TRBJ2-1	TRBV7-2	-	TGTGCCAGCAGCTTAGACCGGCCCACCGGGAATGAGCAGTTCTTC	CASSLDRPTGNEQFF
-	TRBJ2-5	TRBV18	-	TGTGCCAGCTCACCACTGCAGCGTGAGGAGACCCAGTACTTC	CASSPLQREETQYF
few	TRBJ1-1	TRBV29-1	TRBD1	TGCAGCGTCCTCGGACAGGCTTCCACTGAAGCTTTCTTT	CSVLGQASTEAFF
-	TRBJ1-4	TRBV19	-	TGTGCCACCCGAGGACTGACTAATGAAAAACTGTTTTTT	CATRGLTNEKLFF
-	TRBJ2-7	TRBV7-3	TRBD2	TGTGCCAGCAGGGGACTAGCGGGAGAGCAGTACTTC	CASRGLAGEQYF